This TCR beta chain was recorded in a study of shared clonotypes between healthy human individuals (dated by TCRdb to between 2020 and 2021). About the investigation overall: A couple of women and a few men aged 18 to 49 years were included in the cohort. Per donor, three plates each were used for CD4 naive and CD4 memory, two for CD8 naive, and one for CD8 memory. To estimate repertoire size and how much clonotypes are shared between individuals, the study performed deep sequencing of blood TCR repertoires from five healthy adults. Different laboratories and diverse techniques were used to prepare libraries and sequence TCR repertoires, to increase sequencing depth and limit assay-specific biases. Per donor, leukapheresis produced somewhere between about 0.94 and 9 billion PBMCs. General findings and caveats noted by the study authors: Based on pairwise subsampling, the degree of clonotype sharing among donors was expected to be affected by sequencing depth. Higher generation probabilities were observed for clonotypes shared by all four sorted-subset donors than for non-shared clonotypes. Naive subsets generally had larger estimated clonotype richness than memory subsets. Sampling was restricted to blood, and TCR repertoires in tissues likely differ from the TCR repertoires found in blood. Sharing across a few donors was observed for around 4.8% of naive CD4, 3.5% of naive CD8, around 2.5% of memory CD4, and roughly 0.43% of memory CD8 clonotypes. The genetic and exposure-history diversity represented was limited by the small number of donors. Rarefaction of sorted-subset datasets indicated incomplete sequencing despite the large sequencing depth.

TCR CDR3 regions were amplified from genomic DNA by multiplex PCR using the deep immunoSEQ assay. For each cell subset, the extracted genomic DNA was distributed evenly across all wells of several immunoSEQ 96-well plates, and each plate served as one replicate. Each replicate PCR for sorted subsets received about 180 ng genomic DNA, equal to tens of thousands of T cell genomes. The purified libraries were quantified using a Qubit 3.0 fluorometer, sized with a Bioanalyzer 2100, and then quantified again using the KAPA Library Quantification kit. A separate single-read 150-cycle Illumina NextSeq 550 flow cell was used to sequence each immunoSEQ 96-well plate. In the paper's pipeline: Because the immunoSEQ output held only junctional sequences and lacked quality scores, the filtering could not match the filtering applied to full-length reads. To assign V/J genes and CDR3, sequences were annotated using PyIR, a Python wrapper for IgBLAST v1.9, with IMGT germline references. Reads were removed for weak V/J assignments (E-value above 1e-6), missing CDR3, stop codons, out-of-frame junctions, or ambiguous translated residues. V3J clonotypes were defined as sequences sharing the same inferred V gene, J gene, and CDR3 amino acid sequence. To compute the percentage overlap between repertoires, the number of shared unique clonotypes was divided by the size of the smaller repertoire. Three approaches were used to assess repertoire richness: RTK rarefaction, the Chao1 estimator, and Recon v2.1 estimates of unobserved clonotypes. Generation probabilities were computed with OLGA for all TCRbeta clonotypes obtained by the gDNA method from four donors. The source is immuneACCESS, and TCRdb retained only in-frame sequences with V and J called. Part of the clones is not carried over; for the studies checked, unresolved V genes explain less than half of this, and the remainder is unexplained. V, J and clone size reflect that table, while D and trimming were determined from the DNA. The sample profile shows around 1,100,000 clones; approximately 80% of them were found once. The ten largest make up roughly 0.9% of the sample.

The donors were healthy, HIV-negative adults who had no recently reported acute infections or vaccinations. Only Caucasian adults living in Nashville, Tennessee, USA were represented among the donors. CD4+ T cells were enriched by magnetic negative selection; naive cells were then positively selected on CD45RA, and the negative fraction formed the memory subset. Blood was collected by leukapheresis, and PBMCs were isolated by Ficoll-Histopaque density gradient centrifugation and then cryopreserved in liquid nitrogen vapor phase. Purity and quantity of every magnetically sorted T cell population were checked by analytical flow cytometry. Genomic DNA was isolated from each sorted fraction and quantified by UV absorbance on a Nanodrop 2000c. A word on this clone: Its antigen target is currently unknown. No base qualities exist here, and no much larger clone lies one base off it.

The junction shows trimming of 0 bases on V and 1 base on J, plus 4 bases between the germline ends. CDR1 and CDR2, looked up from the germline V gene, are SGHRS and YFSETQ. The CDR3 holds 13 amino acids from the cysteine to the phenylalanine. Only the CDR3 region is kept as DNA, spanning 39 bases read in frame from base 1. The receptor was isolated from a man between 18 and 35 years old in good health. Some clones in this sample may be carry-over from other donors' samples. The specimen was memory CD4+ T cells from PBMCs. This specimen's cell subset or site label, per the study, means: CD45RA-negative fraction. Recombination linked TRBV5-1 to TRBJ1-2, with no D gene named confidently. The DNA reads as follows: TGCGCCAGCAGCTTGGACAGTAACTATGGCTACACCTTC. This codes for CASSLDSNYGYTF.